The present entry profiles one T cell receptor (beta chain) with its context. What it binds is not known. The length of the CDR3 is 16 residues. Germline loops: CDR1 MNHEY, CDR2 SVGAGI. V was clipped by 0 bases and J by 3 bases, with 14 bases between them. The record originates from a study of cytomegalovirus exposure and HLA in healthy donors. Study in general: Prior work identified under 130 million unique TCR beta sequences in some 180 million T cells. General study results and limits: In a later analysis, HLA-associated TCR beta chains were more clonally expanded than equally common others. Reports described diagnosis of cytomegalovirus status by the classifier as highly specific and sensitive.

In the PCR, 60 Vbeta and 13 Jbeta primers were used. TCRdb keeps only in-frame clones here, not all; method: immunoSEQ multiplex PCR. The sample includes roughly 200,000 clones, roughly 70% of them seen just once. The sequence derives from a male donor in good health and CMV-seronegative. Sequencing used PBMCs. The chain uses TRBV6-5 and TRBJ2-5, with D tentatively TRBD2 (5 bases). Written as DNA, the CDR3 is TGTGCCAGCAGTTACTCGTGGGCCACGAGGGAAGAGACCCAGTACTTC. It encodes CASSYSWATREETQYF.